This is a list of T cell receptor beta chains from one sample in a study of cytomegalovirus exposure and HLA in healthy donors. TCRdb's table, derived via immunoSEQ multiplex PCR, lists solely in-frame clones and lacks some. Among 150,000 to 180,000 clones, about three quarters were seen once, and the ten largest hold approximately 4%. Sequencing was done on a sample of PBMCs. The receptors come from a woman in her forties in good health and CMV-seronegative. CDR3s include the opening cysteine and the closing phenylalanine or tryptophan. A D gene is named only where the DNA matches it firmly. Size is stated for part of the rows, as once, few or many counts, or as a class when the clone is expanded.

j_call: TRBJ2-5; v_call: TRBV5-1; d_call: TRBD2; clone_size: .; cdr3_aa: CASNKREGGETQYF; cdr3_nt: TGCGCCAGCAATAAGCGGGAGGGAGGAGAGACCCAGTACTTC
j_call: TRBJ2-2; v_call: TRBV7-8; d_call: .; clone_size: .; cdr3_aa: CASSLIGAGGELFF; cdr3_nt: TGTGCCAGCAGCTTAATAGGGGCAGGCGGGGAGCTGTTTTTT
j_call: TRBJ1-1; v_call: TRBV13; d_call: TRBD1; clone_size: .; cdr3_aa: CASSLGRGQGHTEAFF; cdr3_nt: TGTGCCAGCAGCTTAGGCCGGGGACAGGGACACACTGAAGCTTTCTTT
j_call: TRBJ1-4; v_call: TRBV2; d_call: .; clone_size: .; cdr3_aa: CASSRTGTGEKLFF; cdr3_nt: TGTGCCAGCAGTCGTACAGGGACGGGCGAAAAACTGTTTTTT
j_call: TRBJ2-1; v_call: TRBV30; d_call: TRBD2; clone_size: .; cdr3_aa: CACGTSGSYNEQFF; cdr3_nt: TGTGCCTGTGGGACTAGCGGCTCCTACAATGAGCAGTTCTTC
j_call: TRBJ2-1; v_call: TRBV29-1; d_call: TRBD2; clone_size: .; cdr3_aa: CSALAGPYNEQFF; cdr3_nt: TGCAGCGCCCTAGCGGGGCCCTACAATGAGCAGTTCTTC
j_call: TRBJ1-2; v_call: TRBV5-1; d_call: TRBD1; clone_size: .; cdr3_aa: CASSPSGAGTGHGYTF; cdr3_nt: TGCGCCAGCAGCCCCTCCGGGGCCGGGACAGGGCATGGCTACACCTTC
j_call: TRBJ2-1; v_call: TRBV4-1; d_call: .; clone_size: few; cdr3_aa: CASSQDWAGTYNEQFF; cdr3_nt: TGCGCCAGCAGCCAAGATTGGGCGGGCACTTACAATGAGCAGTTCTTC
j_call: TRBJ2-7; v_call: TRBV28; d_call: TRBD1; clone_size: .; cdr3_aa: CANPPYVTGRDEQYF; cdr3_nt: TGTGCCAACCCCCCCTACGTGACAGGGCGAGACGAGCAGTACTTC
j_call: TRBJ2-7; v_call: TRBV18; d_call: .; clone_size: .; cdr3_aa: CASSPWASYEQYF; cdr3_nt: TGTGCCAGCTCCCCTTGGGCCTCCTACGAGCAGTACTTC
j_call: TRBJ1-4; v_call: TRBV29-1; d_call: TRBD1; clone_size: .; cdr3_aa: CSVVTGPGEKLFF; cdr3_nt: TGCAGCGTTGTGACAGGGCCGGGGGAAAAACTGTTTTTT
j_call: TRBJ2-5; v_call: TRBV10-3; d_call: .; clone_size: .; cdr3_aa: CAISEFSGASRETQYF; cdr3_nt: TGTGCCATCAGTGAGTTCTCAGGGGCTAGTCGAGAGACCCAGTACTTC
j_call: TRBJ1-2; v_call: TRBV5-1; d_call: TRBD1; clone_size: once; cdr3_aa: CASSALASTGDGYTF; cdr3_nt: TGCGCCAGCAGCGCCCTAGCCTCGACAGGGGATGGCTACACCTTC
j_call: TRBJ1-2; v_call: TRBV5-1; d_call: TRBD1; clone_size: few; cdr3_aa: CASSLAPTGANGYTF; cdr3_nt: TGCGCCAGCAGCTTGGCTCCGACAGGGGCAAATGGCTACACCTTC
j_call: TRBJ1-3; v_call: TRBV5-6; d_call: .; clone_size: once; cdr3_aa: CASSTSTVSRNTIYF; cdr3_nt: TGTGCCAGCAGCACCTCGACAGTCTCCAGAAACACCATATATTTT
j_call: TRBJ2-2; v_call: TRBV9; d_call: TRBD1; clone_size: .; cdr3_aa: CASSVGRTGTVTGELFF; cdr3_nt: TGTGCCAGCAGCGTAGGGCGGACAGGAACCGTCACCGGGGAGCTGTTTTTT
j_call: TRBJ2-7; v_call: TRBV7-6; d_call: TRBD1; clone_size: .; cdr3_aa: CASSLMDRAYEQYF; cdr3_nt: TGTGCCAGCAGCTTAATGGACAGGGCCTACGAGCAGTACTTC
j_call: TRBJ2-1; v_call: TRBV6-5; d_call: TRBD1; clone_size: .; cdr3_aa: CASSYLLGQYNEQFF; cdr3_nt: TGTGCCAGCAGTTACCTACTGGGACAGTACAATGAGCAGTTCTTC
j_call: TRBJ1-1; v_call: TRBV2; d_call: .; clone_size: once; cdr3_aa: CASGRNTEAFF; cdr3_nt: TGTGCCAGCGGGAGGAACACTGAAGCTTTCTTT
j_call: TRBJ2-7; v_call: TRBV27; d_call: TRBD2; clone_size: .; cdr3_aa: CASRIRTAGGPPTKSYEQYF; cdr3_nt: TGTGCCAGCAGAATAAGGACGGCGGGAGGGCCCCCCACTAAGTCCTACGAGCAGTACTTC
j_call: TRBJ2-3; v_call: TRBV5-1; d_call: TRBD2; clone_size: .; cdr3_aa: CASSLGTSGRIDTQYF; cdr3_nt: TGCGCCAGCAGCTTAGGTACTAGCGGGAGGATAGATACGCAGTATTTT
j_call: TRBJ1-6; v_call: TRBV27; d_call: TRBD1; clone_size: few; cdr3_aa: CASSPGQTYNSPLHF; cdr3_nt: TGTGCCAGCAGTCCGGGACAGACCTATAATTCACCCCTCCACTTT
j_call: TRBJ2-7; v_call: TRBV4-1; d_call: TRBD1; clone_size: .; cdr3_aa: CASSLNPDRFQYEQYF; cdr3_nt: TGCGCCAGCAGCCTCAATCCGGACAGGTTTCAGTACGAGCAGTACTTC
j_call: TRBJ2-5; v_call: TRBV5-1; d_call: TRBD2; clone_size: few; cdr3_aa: CASSPASGETQYF; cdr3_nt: TGCGCCAGCAGTCCGGCTAGCGGGGAGACCCAGTACTTC
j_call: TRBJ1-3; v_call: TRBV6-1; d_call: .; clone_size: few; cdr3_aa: CASSAQVTASGNTIYF; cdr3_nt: TGTGCCAGCAGTGCACAAGTGACAGCCTCTGGAAACACCATATATTTT
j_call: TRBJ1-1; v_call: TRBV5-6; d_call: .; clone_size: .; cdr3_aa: CASSITGEAFF; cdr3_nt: TGTGCCAGCAGCATAACAGGAGAAGCTTTCTTT
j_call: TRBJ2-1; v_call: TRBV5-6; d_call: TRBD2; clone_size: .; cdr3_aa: CASSLAGSGRPGNEQFF; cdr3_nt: TGTGCCAGCAGCTTGGCCGGTAGCGGGAGGCCCGGCAATGAGCAGTTCTTC
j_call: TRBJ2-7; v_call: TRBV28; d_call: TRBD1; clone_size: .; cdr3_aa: CASSLEGTGQYEQYF; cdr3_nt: TGTGCCAGCAGTTTAGAAGGGACAGGGCAGTACGAGCAGTACTTC
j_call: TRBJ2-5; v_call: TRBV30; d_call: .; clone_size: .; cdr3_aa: CAWSPGFETQYF; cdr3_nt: TGTGCCTGGAGTCCCGGGTTTGAGACCCAGTACTTC
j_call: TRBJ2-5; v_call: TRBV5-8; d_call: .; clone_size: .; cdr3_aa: CASSSQPRRAQETQYF; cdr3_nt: TGTGCCAGCAGCTCCCAGCCTAGGCGGGCCCAAGAGACCCAGTACTTC
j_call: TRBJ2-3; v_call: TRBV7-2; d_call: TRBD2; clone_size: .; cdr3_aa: CASSEPGGPVRDTQYF; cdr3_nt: TGTGCCAGCAGCGAGCCGGGAGGGCCTGTGAGAGATACGCAGTATTTT
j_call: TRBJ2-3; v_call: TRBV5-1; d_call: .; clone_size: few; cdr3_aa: CASSLMSGLGADTQYF; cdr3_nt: TGCGCCAGCAGCTTGATGAGCGGCCTTGGGGCAGATACGCAGTATTTT